This entry concerns a single TCR beta chain. Sequenced by immunoSEQ multiplex PCR; TCRdb stores in-frame clones only, minus some. The sample records roughly 300,000 clones, 80% to 90% being singletons. V was cut by 3 bases and J by 2 bases, with 8 bases left in between. The germline gives CDR1 SEHNR, CDR2 FQNEAQ (reference sequence). This CDR3 has 15 amino acids. The record originates from a study of blood T cell repertoires in COVID-19. The TCR originated in a woman aged 45-65 years who had recovered from COVID-19. V and J are TRBV7-9 and TRBJ1-6, with D possibly matching TRBD1 (6 bases). Sequencing input: peripheral blood. CDR3 loop: CASSLSGAYNSPLHF. The CDR3 nucleotides are TGTGCCAGCAGCTTGTCAGGGGCCTATAATTCACCCCTCCACTTT.